One T cell receptor beta chain is described in this entry. V shed 3 bases and J shed 5 bases, with 4 bases lying between them. The CDR3 sequence is 10 residues long. Germline V gene lookup returns CDR1 SQVTM and CDR2 ANQGSEA. The sample is drawn from a study of blood T cell repertoires in COVID-19. For the study at large: Samples of COVID-19 (acute and convalescent) were obtained from the United States, Italy and Spain. T cells, B-cell-depleted T cells, or PBMCs supplied cDNA or gDNA.

Original data processing: Reference gene primers were amplified, and this amplification served to estimate nucleated cell counts. Assay: immunoSEQ multiplex PCR; the TCRdb copy retains only in-frame clones and omits some. From that table come the V and J calls and clone size; the DNA was used to work out D and trimming. The sample includes 250,000 or so clones, 87% of them seen just once. The rearrangement links TRBV29-1 to TRBJ2-5; D ambiguous. This receptor was taken from a woman in her 40s who had recovered from COVID-19. Material: peripheral blood. The CDR3 loop is CSVDRETQYF. CDR3 nucleotides: TGCAGCGTTGATCGGGAGACCCAGTACTTC.